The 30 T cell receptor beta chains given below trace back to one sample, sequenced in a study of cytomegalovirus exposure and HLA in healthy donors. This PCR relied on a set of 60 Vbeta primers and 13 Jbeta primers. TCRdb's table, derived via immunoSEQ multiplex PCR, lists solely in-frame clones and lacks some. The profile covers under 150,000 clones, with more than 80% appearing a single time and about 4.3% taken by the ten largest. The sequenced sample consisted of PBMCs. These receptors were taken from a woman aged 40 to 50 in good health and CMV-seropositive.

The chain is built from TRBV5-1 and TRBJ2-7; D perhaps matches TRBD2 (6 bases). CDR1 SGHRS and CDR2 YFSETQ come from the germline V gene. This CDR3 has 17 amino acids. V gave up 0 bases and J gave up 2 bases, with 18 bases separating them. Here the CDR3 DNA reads TGCGCCAGCAGCTTGGAGGTTGCGGGGTCATGGACCTACGAGCAGTACTTC. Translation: CASSLEVAGSWTYEQYF.

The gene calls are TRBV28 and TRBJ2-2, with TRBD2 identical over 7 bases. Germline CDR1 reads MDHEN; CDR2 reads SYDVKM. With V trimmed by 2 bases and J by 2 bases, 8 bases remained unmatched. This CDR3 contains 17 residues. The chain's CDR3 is CASSLAGLAVNTGELFF. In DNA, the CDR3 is TGTGCCAGCAGTTTAGCTGGCCTAGCGGTTAACACCGGGGAGCTGTTTTTT.

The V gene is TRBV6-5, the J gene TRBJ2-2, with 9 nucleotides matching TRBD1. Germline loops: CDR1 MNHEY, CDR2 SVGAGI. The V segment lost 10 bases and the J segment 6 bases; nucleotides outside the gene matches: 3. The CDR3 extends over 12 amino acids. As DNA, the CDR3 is TGTGCCACAACAGGGGGCCCCGGGGAGCTGTTTTTT. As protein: CATTGGPGELFF.

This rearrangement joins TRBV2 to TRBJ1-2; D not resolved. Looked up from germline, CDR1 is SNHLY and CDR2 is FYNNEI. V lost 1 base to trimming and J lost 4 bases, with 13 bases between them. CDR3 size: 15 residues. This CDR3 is CASSEVGKGGYGYTF. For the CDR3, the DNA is TGTGCCAGCAGTGAAGTGGGAAAAGGAGGCTATGGCTACACCTTC.

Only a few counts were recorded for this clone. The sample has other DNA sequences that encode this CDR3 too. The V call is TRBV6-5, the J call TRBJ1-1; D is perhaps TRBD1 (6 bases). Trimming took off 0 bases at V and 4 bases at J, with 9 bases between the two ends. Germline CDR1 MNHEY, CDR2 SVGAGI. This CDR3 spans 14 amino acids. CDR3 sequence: CASSYSRGGTEAFF. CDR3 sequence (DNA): TGTGCCAGCAGTTACTCGAGGGGGGGCACTGAAGCTTTCTTT.

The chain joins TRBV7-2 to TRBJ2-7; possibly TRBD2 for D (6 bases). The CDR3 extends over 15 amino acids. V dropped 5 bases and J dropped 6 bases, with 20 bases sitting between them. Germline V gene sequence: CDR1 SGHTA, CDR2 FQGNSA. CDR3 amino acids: CASSQRGGRVSEQYF. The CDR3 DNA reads TGTGCCAGCAGCCAACGGGGAGGCCGAGTTAGCGAGCAGTACTTC. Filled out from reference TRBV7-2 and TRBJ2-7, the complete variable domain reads GAGVSQSPSNKVTEKGKDVELRCDPISGHTALYWYRQSLGQGLEFLIYFQGNSAPDKSGLPSDRFSAERTGGSVSTLTIQRTQQEDSAVYLCASSQRGGRVSEQYFGPGTRLTVT.

This CDR3 reads CASSRLAQLYNEQFF. The DNA of the CDR3 is TGTGCCAGCAGCCGACTAGCGCAGCTCTACAATGAGCAGTTCTTC. V and J are TRBV2 and TRBJ2-1; 8 nucleotides align to TRBD2. The V segment lost 6 bases and the J segment 3 bases; nucleotides outside the gene matches: 7. Germline lookup yields CDR1 SNHLY and CDR2 FYNNEI. This CDR3 contains 15 residues. Filled out from reference TRBV2 and TRBJ2-1, the complete variable domain reads EPEVTQTPSHQVTQMGQEVILRCVPISNHLYFYWYRQILGQKVEFLVSFYNNEISEKSEIFDDQFSVERPDGSNFTLKIRSTKLEDSAMYFCASSRLAQLYNEQFFGPGTRLTVL.

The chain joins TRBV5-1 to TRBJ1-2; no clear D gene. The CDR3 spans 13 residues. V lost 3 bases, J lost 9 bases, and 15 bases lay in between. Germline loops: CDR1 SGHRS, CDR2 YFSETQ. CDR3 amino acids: CASSSGKIGSYTF. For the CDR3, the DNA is TGCGCCAGCAGCTCCGGGAAAATCGGGAGCTACACCTTC. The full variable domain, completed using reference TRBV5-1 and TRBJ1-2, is KAGVTQTPRYLIKTRGQQVTLSCSPISGHRSVSWYQQTPGQGLQFLFEYFSETQRNKGNFPGRFSGRQFSNSRSEMNVSTLELGDSALYLCASSSGKIGSYTFGSGTRLTVV.

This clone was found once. The DNA for the CDR3 is TGCAGCGCCCGGACATCCGACTATGGCTACACCTTC. Translating gives CSARTSDYGYTF. The J gene is TRBJ1-2, the V gene TRBV29-1; D may be TRBD1 (5 bases). Germline V gene data show CDR1 as SQVTM and CDR2 as ANQGSEA. The CDR3 spans 12 residues. Trimming removed 7 bases from V and 3 bases from J, with 12 bases in between.

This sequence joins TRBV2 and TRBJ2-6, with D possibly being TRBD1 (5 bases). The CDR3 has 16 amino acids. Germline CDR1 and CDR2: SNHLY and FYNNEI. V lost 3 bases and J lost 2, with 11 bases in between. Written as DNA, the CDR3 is TGTGCCAGCAGTGACCCCAGGGTCCCTGGGGCCAACGTCCTGACTTTC. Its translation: CASSDPRVPGANVLTF.

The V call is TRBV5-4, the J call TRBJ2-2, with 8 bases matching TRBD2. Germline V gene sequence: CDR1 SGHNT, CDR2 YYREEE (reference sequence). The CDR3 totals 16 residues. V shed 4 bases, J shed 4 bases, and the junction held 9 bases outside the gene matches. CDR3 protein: CASSGGGGGTTGELFF. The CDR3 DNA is TGTGCCAGCAGCGGGGGGGGCGGGGGGACCACCGGGGAGCTGTTTTTT.

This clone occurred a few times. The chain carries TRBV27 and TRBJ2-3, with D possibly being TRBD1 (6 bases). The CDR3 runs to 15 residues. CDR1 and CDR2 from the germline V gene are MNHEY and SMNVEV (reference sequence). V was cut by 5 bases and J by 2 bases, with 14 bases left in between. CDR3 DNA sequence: TGTGCCAGCAGTACCGTGACAGGATACACAGATACGCAGTATTTT. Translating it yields CASSTVTGYTDTQYF.

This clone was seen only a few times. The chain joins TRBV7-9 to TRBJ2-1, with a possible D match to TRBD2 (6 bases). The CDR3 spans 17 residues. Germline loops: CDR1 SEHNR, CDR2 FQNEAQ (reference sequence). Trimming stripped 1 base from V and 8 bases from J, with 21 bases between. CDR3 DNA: TGTGCCAGCAGCTTAGGTAGGAGGGTGGTAAAGCGGGATGAGCAGTTCTTC. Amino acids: CASSLGRRVVKRDEQFF.

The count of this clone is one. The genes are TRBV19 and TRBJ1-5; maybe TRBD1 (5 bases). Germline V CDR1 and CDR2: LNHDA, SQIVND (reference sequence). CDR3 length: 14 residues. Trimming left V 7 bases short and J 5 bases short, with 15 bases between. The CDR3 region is CASKIRGGDQPQHF. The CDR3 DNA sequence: TGTGCCAGTAAAATACGGGGGGGAGATCAGCCCCAGCATTTT.

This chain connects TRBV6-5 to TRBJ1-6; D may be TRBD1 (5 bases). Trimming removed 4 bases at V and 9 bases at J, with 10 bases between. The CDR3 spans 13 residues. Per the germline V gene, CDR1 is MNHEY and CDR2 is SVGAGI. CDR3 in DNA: TGTGCCAGCAGTTTACAGGTTTTTTCACCCCTCCACTTT. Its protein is CASSLQVFSPLHF.

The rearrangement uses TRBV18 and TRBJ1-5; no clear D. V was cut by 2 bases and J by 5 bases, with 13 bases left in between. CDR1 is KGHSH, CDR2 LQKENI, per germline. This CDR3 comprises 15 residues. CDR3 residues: CASSPSSASHQPQHF. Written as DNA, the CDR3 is TGTGCCAGCTCACCATCGTCCGCTAGTCATCAGCCCCAGCATTTT.

The CDR3 protein is CASRQEGASGRNEQFF. The CDR3 DNA reads TGTGCCAGCAGACAAGAGGGGGCTAGCGGGCGAAATGAGCAGTTCTTC. The chain recombines TRBV7-8 with TRBJ2-1, with TRBD2 as a possible D gene (8 bases). Germline V gene data show CDR1 as SGHVS and CDR2 as FQNEAQ. CDR3 length: 16 amino acids. The germline V and J ends were trimmed by 6 bases and 7 bases, with 22 bases remaining between them.

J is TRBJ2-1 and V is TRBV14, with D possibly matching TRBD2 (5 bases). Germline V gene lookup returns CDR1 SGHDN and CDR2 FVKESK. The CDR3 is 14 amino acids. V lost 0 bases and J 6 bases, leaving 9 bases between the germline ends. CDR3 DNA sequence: TGTGCCAGCAGCCAAGAACTAGTAGTCAATGAGCAGTTCTTC. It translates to CASSQELVVNEQFF.

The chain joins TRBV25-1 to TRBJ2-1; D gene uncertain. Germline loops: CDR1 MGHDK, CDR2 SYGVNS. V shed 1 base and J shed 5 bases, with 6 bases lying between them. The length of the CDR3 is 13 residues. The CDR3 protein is CASSEFRDNEQFF. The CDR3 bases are TGTGCCAGCAGTGAATTCCGGGACAATGAGCAGTTCTTC.

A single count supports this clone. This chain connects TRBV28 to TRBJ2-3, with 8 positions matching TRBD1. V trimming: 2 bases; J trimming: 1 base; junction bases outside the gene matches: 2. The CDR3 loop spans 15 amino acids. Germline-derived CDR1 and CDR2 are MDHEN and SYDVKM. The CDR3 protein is CASSLPGQGTDTQYF. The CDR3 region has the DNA TGTGCCAGCAGTTTACCGGGACAGGGCACAGATACGCAGTATTTT.

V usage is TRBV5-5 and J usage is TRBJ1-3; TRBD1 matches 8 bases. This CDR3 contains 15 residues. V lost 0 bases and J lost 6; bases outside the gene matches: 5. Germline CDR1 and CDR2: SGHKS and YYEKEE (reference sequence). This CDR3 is CASSLGMDRVNTIYF. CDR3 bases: TGTGCCAGCAGCTTGGGCATGGACAGGGTAAACACCATATATTTT.

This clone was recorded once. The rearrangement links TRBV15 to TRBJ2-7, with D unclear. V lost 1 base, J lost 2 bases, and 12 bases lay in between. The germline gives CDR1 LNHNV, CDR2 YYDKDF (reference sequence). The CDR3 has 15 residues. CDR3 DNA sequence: TGTGCCACCAGCAGAGTCTTCCAGGAACCCTACGAGCAGTACTTC. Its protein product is CATSRVFQEPYEQYF.

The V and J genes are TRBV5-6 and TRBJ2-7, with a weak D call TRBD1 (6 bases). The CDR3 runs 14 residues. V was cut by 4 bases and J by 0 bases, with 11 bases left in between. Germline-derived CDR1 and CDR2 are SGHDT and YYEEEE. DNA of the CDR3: TGTGCCAGCAGCATGGACAGTTCCTCCTACGAGCAGTACTTC. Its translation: CASSMDSSSYEQYF.

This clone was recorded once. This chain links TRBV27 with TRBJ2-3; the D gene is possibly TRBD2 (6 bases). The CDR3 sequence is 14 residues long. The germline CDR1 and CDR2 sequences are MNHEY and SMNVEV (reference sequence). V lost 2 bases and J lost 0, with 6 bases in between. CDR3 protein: CASSLRGSTDTQYF. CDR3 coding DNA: TGTGCCAGCAGTTTACGGGGGAGCACAGATACGCAGTATTTT.

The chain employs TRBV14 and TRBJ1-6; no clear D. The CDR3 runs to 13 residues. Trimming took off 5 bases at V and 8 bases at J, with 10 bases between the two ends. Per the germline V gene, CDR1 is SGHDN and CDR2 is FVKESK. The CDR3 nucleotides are TGTGCCAGCAGCTTCACCCCAGATTCACCCCTCCACTTT. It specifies CASSFTPDSPLHF.

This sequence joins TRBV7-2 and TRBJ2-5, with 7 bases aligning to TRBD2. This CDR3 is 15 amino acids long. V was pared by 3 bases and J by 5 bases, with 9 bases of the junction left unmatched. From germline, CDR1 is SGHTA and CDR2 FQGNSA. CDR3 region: CASSFDGGVRETQYF. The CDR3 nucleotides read TGTGCCAGCAGCTTTGATGGGGGGGTTCGGGAGACCCAGTACTTC.

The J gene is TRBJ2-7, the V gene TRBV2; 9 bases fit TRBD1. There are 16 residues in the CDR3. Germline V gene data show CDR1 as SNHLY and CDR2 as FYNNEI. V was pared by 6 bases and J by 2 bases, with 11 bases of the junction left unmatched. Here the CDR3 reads CASRAPGTGPTYEQYF. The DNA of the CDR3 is TGTGCCAGCAGAGCTCCCGGGACAGGGCCGACCTACGAGCAGTACTTC.

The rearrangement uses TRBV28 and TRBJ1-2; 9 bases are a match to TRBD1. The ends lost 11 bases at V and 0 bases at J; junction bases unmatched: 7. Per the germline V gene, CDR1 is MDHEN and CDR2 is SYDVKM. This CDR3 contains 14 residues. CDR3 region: CAYWDRDSNYGYTF. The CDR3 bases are TGTGCCTATTGGGACAGGGATTCTAACTATGGCTACACCTTC.

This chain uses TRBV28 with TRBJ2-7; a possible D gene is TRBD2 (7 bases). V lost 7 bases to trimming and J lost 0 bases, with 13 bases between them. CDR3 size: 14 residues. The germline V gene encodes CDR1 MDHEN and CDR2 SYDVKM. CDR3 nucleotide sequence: TGTGCCAGCATCCTGGGAGGGGGCTCCTACGAGCAGTACTTC. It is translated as CASILGGGSYEQYF. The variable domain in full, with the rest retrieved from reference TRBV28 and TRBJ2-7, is DVKVTQSSRYLVKRTGEKVFLECVQDMDHENMFWYRQDPGLGLRLIYFSYDVKMKEKGDIPEGYSVSREKKERFSLILESASTNQTSMYLCASILGGGSYEQYFGPGTRLTVT.

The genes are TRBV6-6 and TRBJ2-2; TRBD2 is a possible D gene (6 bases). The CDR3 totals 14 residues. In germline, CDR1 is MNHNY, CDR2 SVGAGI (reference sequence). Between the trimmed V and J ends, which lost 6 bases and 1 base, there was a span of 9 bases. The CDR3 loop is CASRRDWNTGELFF. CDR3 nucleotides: TGTGCCAGCAGACGGGACTGGAACACCGGGGAGCTGTTTTTT.